The clone carrying this TCR beta chain was observed a single time. The antigen remains undetermined. The V gene lost 10 bases and the J gene lost 6 bases, with 15 bases spanning the gap. The CDR3 has 12 amino acids. Germline V lookup: CDR1 MNHNS, CDR2 SASEGT. The data were obtained in a study of cytomegalovirus exposure and HLA in healthy donors. Study conclusions and caveats: Among the sequence variants, a highly shared cluster was likely an artifact of sequencing.

PCR primers comprised 60 Vbeta and 13 Jbeta primers. Only in-frame clones appear in the TCRdb table, and some are missing; sequencing was by immunoSEQ multiplex PCR. The sample contains about 150,000 clones, roughly 78% of which appear only once. This receptor was obtained from a woman aged 45-59 years in good health and CMV-seropositive. Material: PBMCs. The gene calls are TRBV6-1 and TRBJ1-1; D perhaps matches TRBD1 (5 bases). The chain's CDR3 is CATLRWGAEAFF. In nucleotides, the CDR3 is TGTGCCACACTCCGTTGGGGCGCTGAAGCTTTCTTT.